The rows below give T cell receptor beta chains drawn from one sample of a study of blood T cell repertoires in COVID-19. The assay was immunoSEQ multiplex PCR, and TCRdb's table has in-frame clones only and misses some. The sample lists about 190,000 clones; about 81% were seen once. Sequencing used PBMCs or T cells enriched from blood (not recorded which). Receptors were obtained from a woman under 40 who had recovered from COVID-19. Each CDR3 is given with its conserved first and last residue. Each record gives: V gene, D gene, clone size, J gene, CDR3 DNA, CDR3 protein. The D gene is left open where the match is weak. Size is omitted from some rows. Given values are once, few, many or a class for expanded clones.

>TRBV7-8|TRBD1|-|TRBJ2-1
TGTGCCAGCAGCTTATTTTTACAGGGGATGGGTGAGCAGTTCTTC
CASSLFLQGMGEQFF
>TRBV5-1|TRBD1|few|TRBJ2-7
TGCGCCAGCAGCCGGGACAGGGGCTCCTACGAGCAGTACTTC
CASSRDRGSYEQYF
>TRBV2|-|-|TRBJ1-1
TGTGCCAGCAAATCGTTTGGACACCTGAACACTGAAGCTTTCTTT
CASKSFGHLNTEAFF
>TRBV11-3|TRBD2|-|TRBJ2-7
TGTGCCAGCAGCCAAAGAGTAGCGGGAGGGCCCGGCGAGCAGTACTTC
CASSQRVAGGPGEQYF
>TRBV27|TRBD1|-|TRBJ1-6
TGTGCCAGCAGTTTAAAAGAGGGGGCGTCCTATAATTCACCCCTCCACTTT
CASSLKEGASYNSPLHF
>TRBV2|TRBD1|-|TRBJ1-1
TGTGCCAGCAGTGAAAGGTTAATTGGGACAGGAATATCGGAAGCTTTCTTT
CASSERLIGTGISEAFF
>TRBV29-1|TRBD1|-|TRBJ1-6
TGCAGCGTCGCTACAGGGGATGGCAATAATTCACCCCTCCACTTT
CSVATGDGNNSPLHF
>TRBV21-1|-|-|TRBJ1-2
TGTGCCAGCAGCAATGGCACGGGAGGCAGGGGGCATGGCTACACCTTC
CASSNGTGGRGHGYTF
>TRBV3-1/TRBV3-2|-|-|TRBJ1-1
TGTGCCAGCAGCAACGGGCCCCCAGGAGGAACTGAAGCTTTCTTT
CASSNGPPGGTEAFF
>TRBV18|TRBD2|-|TRBJ2-3
TGTGCCAGCTCACCATCCTCCGACGGGAGGTCTCGCGCATCTAGCACAGATACGCAGTATTTT
CASSPSSDGRSRASSTDTQYF
>TRBV15|-|-|TRBJ2-1
TGTGCCACCAGCAGCTCTAGAGTTGAGCAGTTCTTC
CATSSSRVEQFF
>TRBV5-8|TRBD1|-|TRBJ1-2
TGTGCCAGCAGCTTAGACAGGGTCTATGGCTACACCTTC
CASSLDRVYGYTF
>TRBV11-3|-|-|TRBJ2-3
TGTGCCAGCAGCTTAGGACAGAGCTTCACAGATACGCAGTATTTT
CASSLGQSFTDTQYF
>TRBV7-9|-|-|TRBJ2-1
TGTGCCAGCAGCCCCGACAGGCAGCTGGATGAGCAGTTCTTC
CASSPDRQLDEQFF
>TRBV7-8|-|-|TRBJ2-3
TGTGCCAGCAGCTTCATACCAATTTCTCCTCTGGGGGGGCTAAGCACAGATACGCAGTATTTT
CASSFIPISPLGGLSTDTQYF
>TRBV14|TRBD2|-|TRBJ2-3
TGTGCCAGCAGCCGGACTAGCGGGGAAGCGGGCACAGATACGCAGTATTTT
CASSRTSGEAGTDTQYF
>TRBV10-2|TRBD2|once|TRBJ2-1
TGCGCCAGCAGTGGACTAGCGGGGGGTTATGAGCAGTTCTTC
CASSGLAGGYEQFF
>TRBV5-1|-|-|TRBJ2-1
TGCGCCAGCAGCTTGTTTAGTGATAGCTCAAATGAGCAGTTCTTC
CASSLFSDSSNEQFF
>TRBV18|TRBD1|-|TRBJ1-1
TGTGCCAGCTCACACGGACAGGGAGGGTTAACTGAAGCTTTCTTT
CASSHGQGGLTEAFF
>TRBV11-2|-|-|TRBJ1-1
TGTGCCAGCAGCTTAGTAGGGGAGGGCACTGAAGCTTTCTTT
CASSLVGEGTEAFF
>TRBV19|TRBD1|-|TRBJ2-5
TGTGCCAGTAGTGACCCCCGTCACAGGGGGCGTGAGACCCAGTACTTC
CASSDPRHRGRETQYF
>TRBV18|TRBD1|many|TRBJ1-5
TGTGCCAGCTCACCTAGGGACAGGGGAATTCAGCCCCAGCATTTT
CASSPRDRGIQPQHF
>TRBV27|-|-|TRBJ2-2
TGTGCCAGCAGCTCCCCCCGCAGGAACACCGGGGAGCTGTTTTTT
CASSSPRRNTGELFF
>TRBV7-9|-|few|TRBJ1-1
TGTGCCAGCAGCCCCCAGGGCAGGGTTATCACTGAAGCTTTCTTT
CASSPQGRVITEAFF
>TRBV1|-|-|TRBJ1-2
TGCACCAGCAGCCGAGCAGGGCCAAGGAATGGCTACACCTTC
CTSSRAGPRNGYTF
>TRBV28|-|-|TRBJ2-7
TGTGCCAGCAGTGGAATGACTGGAACAGGTCGCCGACCTACGGGCTTAAGGGAGCAGTACTTC
CASSGMTGTGRRPTGLREQYF
>TRBV2|-|-|TRBJ1-3
TGTGCCAGCAGCGAAAGAGGGCCTTACTCTGGAAACACCATATATTTT
CASSERGPYSGNTIYF
>TRBV6-5|TRBD1|-|TRBJ2-4
TGTGCCAGCAGTTCTCAGGGACAGGGGTTGGGCATTCAGTACTTC
CASSSQGQGLGIQYF
>TRBV6-1|TRBD1|-|TRBJ1-4
TGTGCCAGCAGTGTACCGGGACAGGGTGCTTTGGATGAAAAACTGTTTTTT
CASSVPGQGALDEKLFF
>TRBV5-1|TRBD1|few|TRBJ1-4
TGCGCCAGCAGGGACGGACAGGCTAAGGGTGAAAAACTGTTTTTT
CASRDGQAKGEKLFF
>TRBV5-1|-|few|TRBJ1-1
TGCGCCAGCAGCTTGTCGGGAGGCGGTGAAGCTTTCTTT
CASSLSGGGEAFF
>TRBV10-3|-|-|TRBJ1-1
TGTGCCATCAGTGAGTCGGGAGGTGAAGCTTTCTTT
CAISESGGEAFF
>TRBV5-4|-|-|TRBJ2-1
TGTGCCAGCAGCTCCGGGACTCTCGGTGAGCAGTTCTTC
CASSSGTLGEQFF
>TRBV27|-|-|TRBJ2-5
TGTGCCAGCAGTTTATCTACTGTGGCGGAGTCGACCCAGTACTTC
CASSLSTVAESTQYF
>TRBV19|-|-|TRBJ1-5
TGTGCCAGTACCCCCAGGGAACAGGTTTTTCTCCAGCCCCAGCATTTT
CASTPREQVFLQPQHF
>TRBV6-5|TRBD1|once|TRBJ1-2
TGTGCCAGCACTTCATTGACAGGGCCCTATGGCTACACCTTC
CASTSLTGPYGYTF
>TRBV9|TRBD1|-|TRBJ1-1
TGTGCCAGCAGCGCCGCACTCGAAGGGGGCTGGACTGAAGCTTTCTTT
CASSAALEGGWTEAFF
>TRBV27|-|-|TRBJ2-7
TGTGCCAGCAGTTTATTATCCCGGGAGAGAAACTACGAGCAGTACTTC
CASSLLSRERNYEQYF
>TRBV10-2|TRBD2|-|TRBJ2-5
TGCGCCAGTAGAGCTAGCGGGGGGGCCCGGGAGACCCAGTACTTC
CASRASGGARETQYF
>TRBV6-5|-|-|TRBJ2-1
TGTGCCAGCAGCTTCGGGTACAATGAGCAGTTCTTC
CASSFGYNEQFF
>TRBV5-1|-|-|TRBJ1-4
TGCGCCAGCAGCATCGAGGGGGTTGAACTGTTTTTT
CASSIEGVELFF
>TRBV5-6|-|-|TRBJ2-2
TGTGCCAGCAGCTTAATCCCGACAGCCCCCGGGGAGCTGTTTTTT
CASSLIPTAPGELFF
>TRBV19|-|-|TRBJ1-2
TGTGCCAGTAGCCTACAGGGAACCAACTATGGCTACACCTTC
CASSLQGTNYGYTF
>TRBV2|TRBD2|-|TRBJ2-5
TGTGCCACCCTCTCTAGCGGGGGGTACCAAGAGACCCAGTACTTC
CATLSSGGYQETQYF
>TRBV2|TRBD1|-|TRBJ1-1
TGTGCCAACGACAGGGGGTACACTGAAGCTTTCTTT
CANDRGYTEAFF
>TRBV2|-|-|TRBJ1-2
TGTGCCAGCAGCCTCACCCCGGTGGGCTACACCTTC
CASSLTPVGYTF
>TRBV9|-|-|TRBJ1-6
TGTGCCAGCTCTTCGCGGAATAATTCACCCCTCCACTTT
CASSSRNNSPLHF
>TRBV18|-|-|TRBJ2-3
TGTGCCAGCTCACCCCAGTTGGGCACAGATACGCAGTATTTT
CASSPQLGTDTQYF